Reported below is one TCR beta chain. Its antigen is unidentified. This entry belongs to a study of cytomegalovirus exposure and HLA in healthy donors. PCR employed 60 Vbeta and 13 Jbeta primers. TCRdb keeps only in-frame clones here, not all; method: immunoSEQ multiplex PCR. The table has about 110,000 clones, more than 65% seen once. Findings of the study overall: A likely sequencing artifact accounted for one observed cluster of highly shared sequence variants.

Sequencing used PBMCs. The clonotype was recovered from a male donor in good health and CMV-seronegative.

The CDR3 nucleotides read TGTGCCTGGAAGGGGAAATACAGGGGTATCTACGAGCAGTACTTC. Its translation is CAWKGKYRGIYEQYF. V and J are TRBV30 and TRBJ2-5; TRBD1 matches 7 bases. The DNA end lines up better with TRBJ2-7; the J call may be wrong. Germline CDR1 reads GTSNPN; CDR2 reads SVGIG (reference sequence). This CDR3 region has 15 residues.